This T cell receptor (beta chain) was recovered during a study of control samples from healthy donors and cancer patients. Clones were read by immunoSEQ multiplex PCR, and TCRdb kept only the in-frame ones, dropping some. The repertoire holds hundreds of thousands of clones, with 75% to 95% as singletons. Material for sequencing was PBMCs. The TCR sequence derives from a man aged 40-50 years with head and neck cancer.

CDR3 sequence (DNA): TGTGCCAGCAGCCCTCACTTCAGGGGGAGGGGAAACGAGCAGTACTTC. Its translation: CASSPHFRGRGNEQYF. This sequence joins TRBV7-8 and TRBJ2-7; tentatively, D is TRBD1 or TRBD2 (7 bases each). This CDR3 has 16 amino acids. CDR1 is SGHVS and CDR2 is FQNEAQ in the germline V gene. The ends were cut back, 5 bases at V and 5 bases at J, with 22 bases in the middle. Full variable domain (missing parts from reference TRBV7-8 and TRBJ2-7): GAGVSQSPRYKVAKRGQDVALRCDPISGHVSLFWYQQALGQGPEFLTYFQNEAQLDKSGLPSDRFFAERPEGSVSTLKIQRTQQEDSAVYLCASSPHFRGRGNEQYFGPGTRLTVT.